This is a list of T cell receptor beta chains from one sample in a study of blood T cell repertoires in COVID-19. The method was immunoSEQ multiplex PCR; TCRdb's version includes in-frame clones alone and lacks a portion of them. The sample gives roughly 160,000 clones, roughly 93% of which show up once; approximately 5% is in the top ten. Source material: peripheral blood. The receptor source for this set is a man between 18 and 35 years old with COVID-19, enrolled during active disease. Each CDR3 is given with its conserved first and last residue. Fields, in order: J gene, V gene, clone size, D gene, CDR3 protein, CDR3 DNA. D genes are given only for firm matches. Expanded clones get a size class; other rows say once, few or many, or leave the size out.

J: TRBJ2-1
V: TRBV4-3
size: -
D: TRBD2
CDR3: CASSQRPSGASSYNEQFF
DNA: TGCGCCAGCAGCCAAAGACCTAGCGGGGCGAGCTCCTACAATGAGCAGTTCTTC

J: TRBJ1-1
V: TRBV6-2/TRBV6-3
size: -
D: -
CDR3: CASSYNSEAFF
DNA: TGTGCCAGCAGTTACAACAGTGAAGCTTTCTTT

J: TRBJ2-3
V: TRBV24-1
size: -
D: TRBD1
CDR3: CATSPGQGRIGSRGTDTQYF
DNA: TGTGCCACCAGCCCGGGACAGGGAAGGATTGGGAGTCGGGGCACAGATACGCAGTATTTT

J: TRBJ2-3
V: TRBV29-1
size: -
D: TRBD2
CDR3: CSVEQAGGPDTQYF
DNA: TGCAGCGTTGAACAGGCGGGAGGGCCAGATACGCAGTATTTT

J: TRBJ2-1
V: TRBV6-5
size: few
D: -
CDR3: CASNPQGLDEQFF
DNA: TGTGCCAGCAATCCCCAGGGTCTTGATGAGCAGTTCTTC

J: TRBJ1-2
V: TRBV7-2
size: -
D: -
CDR3: CASSPTILQGYGYTF
DNA: TGTGCCAGCAGCCCGACCATACTACAGGGATATGGCTACACCTTC

J: TRBJ2-3
V: TRBV4-1
size: -
D: TRBD2
CDR3: CASSHPSGSLVTDTQYF
DNA: TGCGCCAGCAGCCATCCAAGCGGGAGTCTTGTCACAGATACGCAGTATTTT

J: TRBJ1-1
V: TRBV7-6
size: -
D: -
CDR3: CASSSQGGGLNTEAFF
DNA: TGTGCCAGCAGCTCACAGGGTGGGGGACTGAACACTGAAGCTTTCTTT

J: TRBJ1-6
V: TRBV5-1
size: once
D: -
CDR3: CASSSQGGDNSPLHF
DNA: TGCGCCAGCAGCTCCCAGGGTGGGGATAATTCACCCCTCCACTTT

J: TRBJ2-3
V: TRBV2
size: -
D: -
CDR3: CASGGWGDTQYF
DNA: TGTGCCAGCGGGGGCTGGGGAGATACGCAGTATTTT

J: TRBJ2-2
V: TRBV27
size: -
D: -
CDR3: CASSPLRVGELFF
DNA: TGTGCCAGCAGCCCTCTGAGGGTCGGGGAGCTGTTTTTT

J: TRBJ2-5
V: TRBV7-9
size: -
D: TRBD2
CDR3: CASSQGLAGGRQETQYF
DNA: TGTGCCAGCAGCCAGGGGCTAGCGGGAGGTCGGCAAGAGACCCAGTACTTC

J: TRBJ1-2
V: TRBV28
size: -
D: -
CDR3: CASRKDRFYGYTF
DNA: TGTGCCAGCAGGAAGGACAGATTCTATGGCTACACCTTC

J: TRBJ2-7
V: TRBV9
size: -
D: -
CDR3: CASSPAGTSTYEQYF
DNA: TGTGCCAGCAGTCCAGCCGGGACTTCGACCTACGAGCAGTACTTC

J: TRBJ2-1
V: TRBV7-9
size: -
D: -
CDR3: CASSLVASAPEQFF
DNA: TGTGCCAGCAGCTTAGTAGCTAGCGCACCTGAGCAGTTCTTC

J: TRBJ2-5
V: TRBV5-1
size: -
D: TRBD2
CDR3: CASSLPSGSLRQETQYF
DNA: TGCGCCAGCAGCTTACCTAGCGGGAGTCTCAGGCAGGAGACCCAGTACTTC

J: TRBJ2-2
V: TRBV7-8
size: -
D: -
CDR3: CASSLVVQGSGELFF
DNA: TGTGCCAGCAGCTTAGTTGTGCAGGGCAGTGGGGAGCTGTTTTTT

J: TRBJ1-2
V: TRBV27
size: -
D: -
CDR3: CASSLVGSSNYGYTF
DNA: TGTGCCAGCAGTTTAGTGGGCAGCTCTAACTATGGCTACACCTTC

J: TRBJ1-1
V: TRBV7-2
size: -
D: -
CDR3: CASSFSRDWAFF
DNA: TGTGCCAGCAGCTTCAGCCGCGACTGGGCTTTCTTT

J: TRBJ1-2
V: TRBV5-1
size: -
D: TRBD1
CDR3: CASSLTGTGASYGYTF
DNA: TGCGCCAGCAGCTTGACCGGGACAGGGGCGAGCTATGGCTACACCTTC

J: TRBJ2-7
V: TRBV19
size: -
D: TRBD2
CDR3: CASSMGLAASYEQYF
DNA: TGTGCCAGTAGTATGGGACTAGCGGCCTCCTACGAGCAGTACTTC

J: TRBJ2-7
V: TRBV15
size: -
D: TRBD1
CDR3: CATSRGQGASYEQYF
DNA: TGTGCCACCAGCAGAGGCCAGGGGGCCTCCTACGAGCAGTACTTC

J: TRBJ1-5
V: TRBV15
size: -
D: -
CDR3: CATSRDLSNQPQHF
DNA: TGTGCCACCTCCCGGGATCTTAGCAATCAGCCCCAGCATTTT

J: TRBJ2-1
V: TRBV9
size: few
D: -
CDR3: CASSPGIFNEQFF
DNA: TGTGCCAGCAGCCCCGGGATTTTCAATGAGCAGTTCTTC

J: TRBJ1-1
V: TRBV3-1/TRBV3-2
size: -
D: TRBD1
CDR3: CASSPRGQAMNTEAFF
DNA: TGTGCCAGCAGCCCCAGGGGACAGGCTATGAACACTGAAGCTTTCTTT

J: TRBJ2-7
V: TRBV7-7
size: -
D: TRBD2
CDR3: CASIPGAGGSAPYEQYF
DNA: TGTGCTAGCATCCCCGGAGCAGGCGGGAGCGCCCCCTACGAGCAGTACTTC

J: TRBJ2-1
V: TRBV9
size: once
D: -
CDR3: CASSVAGGGQGNNEQFF
DNA: TGTGCCAGCAGCGTAGCTGGGGGGGGACAAGGAAACAATGAGCAGTTCTTC

J: TRBJ2-7
V: TRBV7-9
size: -
D: -
CDR3: CASSLGGGSYEQYF
DNA: TGTGCCAGCAGCTTAGGCGGTGGCTCCTACGAGCAGTACTTC